This T cell receptor (beta chain) derives from a study of blood T cell repertoires in COVID-19. TCRdb's copy holds only in-frame clones and misses some; the assay was immunoSEQ multiplex PCR. The profile shows about 150,000 clones, over 70% of them singletons. Germline CDR1 and CDR2: LGHDT and YNNKEL (reference sequence). The CDR3 loop spans 14 amino acids. V was shortened by 1 base and J by 4 bases, with 10 bases between the two germline ends. This TCR came from an elderly man with acute or convalescent COVID-19. Input material: peripheral blood. V is TRBV3-1 (or the pseudogene TRBV3-2) and J is TRBJ1-1, with a tentative D call TRBD1 (5 bases). The CDR3 bases are TGTGCCAGCAGCCAAGGGGGCACGAGCACTGAAGCTTTCTTT. Its translation is CASSQGGTSTEAFF.